The clone carrying this TCR beta chain came up once. Antigen unknown. The junction differs from germline at one of its ends, possibly a read error. The data stem from a study of shared clonotypes between healthy human individuals. Study-wide points: Shared clonotypes: roughly 4.5% naive CD4, roughly 4% naive CD8, about 2.5% memory CD4, under 0.5% memory CD8.

Sequencing was performed with immunoSEQ multiplex PCR; in TCRdb, only in-frame clones are kept and a portion is missing. The table records millions of clones, more than 80% of them present only once. The CDR3 extends over 15 amino acids. Germline CDR1 is SGHRS and CDR2 is YFSETQ. Sequencing was done on a sample of naive CD4+ T cells sorted from blood. Subset indicated: CD45RA+ positively selected. This TCR came from a man aged 18 to 30 in good health. This chain joins TRBV5-1 and TRBJ1-2, with D perhaps TRBD1 (5 bases). In DNA, the CDR3 is TGCGCCAGCACCTTGACAGACCGACCTAACTATGGCTACACCTTC. It encodes CASTLTDRPNYGYTF.